This note documents a single T cell receptor beta chain sequence. Sequencing was performed with immunoSEQ multiplex PCR; in TCRdb, only in-frame clones are kept and a portion is missing. The repertoire includes 130,000 or so clones, about 85% of them detected once, and about 3.3% sits in the top ten. Genomic DNA in an amount of approximately 2 micrograms was extracted from cryopreserved PBMCs and used for the preparation of TCR beta libraries. These data are taken from a study of cytotoxic CD8 clonotypes in ibrutinib-treated CLL. The overall study: Recorded responses included about 25 partial and 2 complete; following median approximately 68 months, approximately 15 stayed remitted and roughly twelve progressed. Collecting the response samples happened after a median about eleven months of treatment, with a range of 6 to 36. Samples showed on average approximately 270,000 productive templates and 90,000 or so productive rearrangements.

CDR1 SGHTA and CDR2 FQGNSA come from the germline V gene. V was shortened by 1 base and J by 4 bases, with 13 bases between the two germline ends. This CDR3 region has 15 residues. The source material was PBMCs, sampled after 24 months of ibrutinib treatment. This chain links TRBV7-2 with TRBJ1-1, with D possibly matching TRBD1 (6 bases). The receptor's source is a human donor with chronic lymphocytic leukemia. CDR3 loop: CASSLGWTAITEAFF. The DNA for the CDR3 is TGTGCCAGCAGCTTAGGGTGGACAGCGATCACTGAAGCTTTCTTT.